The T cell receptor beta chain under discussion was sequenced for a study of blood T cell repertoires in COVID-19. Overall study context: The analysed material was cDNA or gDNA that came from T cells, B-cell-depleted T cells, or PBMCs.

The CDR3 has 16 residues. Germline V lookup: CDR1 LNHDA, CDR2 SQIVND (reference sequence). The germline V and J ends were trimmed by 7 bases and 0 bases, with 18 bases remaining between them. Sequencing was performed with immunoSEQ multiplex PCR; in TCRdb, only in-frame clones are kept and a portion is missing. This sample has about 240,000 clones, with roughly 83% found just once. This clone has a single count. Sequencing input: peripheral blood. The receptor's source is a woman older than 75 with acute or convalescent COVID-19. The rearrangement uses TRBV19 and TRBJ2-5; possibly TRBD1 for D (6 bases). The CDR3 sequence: CASNPGATTYQETQYF. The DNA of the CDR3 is TGTGCCAGTAACCCAGGGGCGACGACGTACCAAGAGACCCAGTACTTC. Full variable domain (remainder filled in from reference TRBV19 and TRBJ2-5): DGGITQSPKYLFRKEGQNVTLSCEQNLNHDAMYWYRQDPGQGLRLIYYSQIVNDFQKGDIAEGYSVSREKKESFPLTVTSAQKNPTAFYLCASNPGATTYQETQYFGPGTRLLVL.